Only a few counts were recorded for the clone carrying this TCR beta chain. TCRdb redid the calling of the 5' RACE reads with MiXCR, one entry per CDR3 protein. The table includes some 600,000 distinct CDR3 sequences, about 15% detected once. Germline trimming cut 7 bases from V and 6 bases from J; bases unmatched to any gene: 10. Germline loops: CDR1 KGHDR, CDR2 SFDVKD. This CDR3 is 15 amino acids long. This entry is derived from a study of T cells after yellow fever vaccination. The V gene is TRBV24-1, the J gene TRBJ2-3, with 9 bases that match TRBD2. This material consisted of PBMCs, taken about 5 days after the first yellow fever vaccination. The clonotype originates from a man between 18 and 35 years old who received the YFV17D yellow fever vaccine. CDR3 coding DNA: TGTGCCACCAGCTCTCTAGCGGGGAATGACGATACGCAGTATTTT. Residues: CATSSLAGNDDTQYF.